Shown below are 9 T cell receptor beta chains from a single sample sequenced in a study of cytomegalovirus exposure and HLA in healthy donors. Sequenced by immunoSEQ multiplex PCR; TCRdb stores in-frame clones only, minus some. The table includes hundreds of thousands of clones, about nine tenths detected once. The sample taken for sequencing was PBMCs. These receptors were taken from a woman under 30 in good health and CMV-seronegative.

V is TRBV7-8 and J is TRBJ2-7; 7 bases align to TRBD2. The V and J ends lost 5 bases and 0 bases, in that order; junction bases with no gene match: 10. Looked up from germline, CDR1 is SGHVS and CDR2 is FQNEAQ. This CDR3 has 16 residues. The DNA for the CDR3 is TGTGCCAGCAGCCCCTTGTCTAGCGGTATCTCCTACGAGCAGTACTTC. This translates into CASSPLSSGISYEQYF. Full variable domain (rest looked up from reference TRBV7-8 and TRBJ2-7): GAGVSQSPRYKVAKRGQDVALRCDPISGHVSLFWYQQALGQGPEFLTYFQNEAQLDKSGLPSDRFFAERPEGSVSTLKIQRTQQEDSAVYLCASSPLSSGISYEQYFGPGTRLTVT.

The chain carries TRBV6-4 and TRBJ2-5; 7 nucleotides align to TRBD2. V dropped 2 bases and J dropped 6; count of bases not matched to a gene: 15. Germline V gene sequence: CDR1 MRHNA, CDR2 SNTAGT. The CDR3 has 17 residues. CDR3 residues: CASSDVMAGWGGKTQYF. The CDR3 coding sequence is TGTGCCAGCAGTGACGTAATGGCAGGGTGGGGGGGGAAGACCCAGTACTTC.

There are a few counts of this clone. This same CDR3 is encoded by further DNA sequences in the sample. The V gene is TRBV28, the J gene TRBJ2-7; 7 positions match TRBD1. The CDR3 loop spans 12 amino acids. Germline CDR1 reads MDHEN; CDR2 reads SYDVKM. V was clipped by 2 bases and J by 5 bases; unmatched bases: 0. For the CDR3, the DNA is TGTGCCAGCAGTTTAACAGGGGACGAGCAGTACTTC. Protein product: CASSLTGDEQYF.

V is TRBV28 and J is TRBJ1-2, with D possibly matching TRBD1 (6 bases). Germline V gene sequence: CDR1 MDHEN, CDR2 SYDVKM. The CDR3 consists of 14 residues. V shed 7 bases and J shed 5 bases, with 17 bases lying between them. CDR3 in DNA: TGTGCCAGCACGCTGATTAACAGGGTATATGGCTACACCTTC. Translated, it gives CASTLINRVYGYTF.

This clone was observed once. Relative to the germline gene, one junction end is altered; a read error may explain this. The chain carries TRBV2 and TRBJ2-7; TRBD2 aligns across 7 bases. This CDR3 region has 15 residues. CDR1 SNHLY and CDR2 FYNNEI come from the germline V gene. The CDR3 loop reads CASSGGVGPSYEQYF. Here the CDR3 DNA reads TGTGCCAGTAGTGGGGGGGTCGGTCCCTCCTACGAGCAGTACTTC.

The CDR3 reads CASSFTGGWTEAFF. Written as DNA, the CDR3 is TGTGCCAGTAGTTTCACAGGGGGTTGGACTGAAGCTTTCTTT. The chain is built from TRBV19 and TRBJ1-1; 8 bases map to TRBD1. CDR1 and CDR2 (germline): LNHDA, SQIVND (reference sequence). J gave up 5 bases and V 5 bases, and 7 bases lay outside the gene matches. The CDR3 consists of 14 residues.

The chain combines TRBV27 with TRBJ2-2; no definite D call. CDR3 length: 17 residues. CDR1 MNHEY and CDR2 SMNVEV come from the germline V gene (reference sequence). Trimming took 2 bases from V and 2 from J, leaving 15 bases between them. The CDR3 DNA sequence: TGTGCCAGCAGTTTAATATCGATCGGGTCCAACACCGGGGAGCTGTTTTTT. Encoded protein: CASSLISIGSNTGELFF.

This clone has only a few counts. The gene calls are TRBV6-5 and TRBJ1-1; no clear D gene. Germline V lookup: CDR1 MNHEY, CDR2 SVGAGI. Trimming stripped 2 bases from V and 0 bases from J, with 10 bases between. There are 15 residues in the CDR3. The CDR3 sequence is CASSYLGRVNTEAFF. The CDR3, as DNA: TGTGCCAGCAGTTACCTGGGCAGAGTGAACACTGAAGCTTTCTTT.

V gene TRBV15 combines with J gene TRBJ1-6; D might be TRBD1 (6 bases). This CDR3 is built from 17 residues. Germline loops: CDR1 LNHNV, CDR2 YYDKDF (reference sequence). V was cut by 3 bases and J by 7 bases, with 19 bases left in between. This CDR3 reads CATSSLDRGQWNSPLHF. In DNA form, the CDR3 reads TGTGCCACCAGCAGTCTAGACCGGGGACAATGGAATTCACCCCTCCACTTT.